This TCR beta chain was sequenced for a study of blood T cell repertoires in COVID-19. The CDR3 contains 15 residues. Unmatched junction bases numbered 3, after V lost 4 bases and J lost 3 bases. From germline, CDR1 is LNHDA and CDR2 SQIVND (reference sequence). Original analysis: It was from reference gene primer amplification that nucleated cell counts were estimated. Assay: immunoSEQ multiplex PCR; the TCRdb copy retains only in-frame clones and omits some. D and trimming come from the DNA, and the V and J calls and clone size come from that table. The data contain 250,000 to 350,000 clones, roughly nine tenths of them singletons. This clone is a singleton in its sample.

Sequencing was performed on peripheral blood. The clonotype was recovered from a woman in her twenties or thirties with COVID-19, enrolled during active disease. The chain recombines TRBV19 with TRBJ1-4, with 9 positions matching TRBD1. The DNA for the CDR3 is TGTGCCAGTAGTACCCGACAGGGGGCTAATGAAAAACTGTTTTTT. Translated: CASSTRQGANEKLFF.